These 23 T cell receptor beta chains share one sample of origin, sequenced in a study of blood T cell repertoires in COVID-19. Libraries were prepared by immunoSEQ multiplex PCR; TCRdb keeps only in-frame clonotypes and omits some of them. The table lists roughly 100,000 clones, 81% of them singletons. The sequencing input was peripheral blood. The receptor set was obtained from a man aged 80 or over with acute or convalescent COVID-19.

CDR3 loop: CASSRPGGGEKLFF. Written as DNA, the CDR3 is TGTGCCAGCAGCCGACCAGGGGGCGGTGAAAAACTGTTTTTT. V usage is TRBV28 and J usage is TRBJ1-4; 8 positions match TRBD1. CDR1 and CDR2 (germline): MDHEN, SYDVKM. This CDR3 is 14 amino acids long. With V trimmed by 6 bases and J by 7 bases, 7 bases remained unmatched. Drawing the rest from reference TRBV28 and TRBJ1-4, the complete variable domain is DVKVTQSSRYLVKRTGEKVFLECVQDMDHENMFWYRQDPGLGLRLIYFSYDVKMKEKGDIPEGYSVSREKKERFSLILESASTNQTSMYLCASSRPGGGEKLFFGSGTQLSVL.

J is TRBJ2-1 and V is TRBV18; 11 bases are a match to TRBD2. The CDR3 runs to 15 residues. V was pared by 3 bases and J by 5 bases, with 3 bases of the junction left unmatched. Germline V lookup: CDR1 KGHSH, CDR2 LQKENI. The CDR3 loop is CASSPMGLADNEQFF. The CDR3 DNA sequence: TGTGCCAGCTCACCTATGGGACTAGCGGACAATGAGCAGTTCTTC. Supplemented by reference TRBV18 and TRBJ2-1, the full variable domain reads NAGVMQNPRHLVRRRGQEARLRCSPMKGHSHVYWYRQLPEEGLKFMVYLQKENIIDESGMPKERFSAEFPKEGPSILRIQQVVRGDSAAYFCASSPMGLADNEQFFGPGTRLTVL.

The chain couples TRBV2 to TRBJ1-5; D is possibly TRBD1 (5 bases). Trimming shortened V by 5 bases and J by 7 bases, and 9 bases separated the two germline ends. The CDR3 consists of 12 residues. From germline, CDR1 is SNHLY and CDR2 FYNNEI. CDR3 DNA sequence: TGTGCCAGCAGTCTCAGGGTACAGCCCCAGCATTTT. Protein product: CASSLRVQPQHF.

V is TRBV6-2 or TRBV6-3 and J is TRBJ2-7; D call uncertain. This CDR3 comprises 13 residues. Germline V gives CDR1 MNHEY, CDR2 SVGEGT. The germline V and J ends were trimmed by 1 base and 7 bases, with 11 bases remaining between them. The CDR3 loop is CASSYFIVNEQYF. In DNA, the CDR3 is TGTGCCAGCAGTTACTTTATCGTTAATGAGCAGTACTTC.

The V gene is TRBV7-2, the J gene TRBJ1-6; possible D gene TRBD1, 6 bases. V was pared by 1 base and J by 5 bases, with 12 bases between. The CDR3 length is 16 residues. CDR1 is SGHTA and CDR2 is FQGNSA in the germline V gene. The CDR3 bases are TGTGCCAGCAGCTTAGGCACAGGGTTGGATAATTCACCCCTCCACTTT. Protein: CASSLGTGLDNSPLHF.

CDR3 DNA: TGTGCCAGCAGTTATCCGGGACTAGCGGGAATTGATACGCAGTATTTT. Its translation: CASSYPGLAGIDTQYF. The rearrangement uses TRBV6-2 or TRBV6-3 and TRBJ2-3; 13 nucleotides line up with TRBD2. In germline, CDR1 is MNHEY, CDR2 SVGEGT. Unmatched junction bases numbered 6, after V lost 3 bases and J lost 6 bases. This CDR3 has 16 residues.

The CDR3 coding sequence is TGTGCCAGCTCACCCGGGGGTTACTACGAGCAGTACTTC. It yields the protein CASSPGGYYEQYF. The chain recombines TRBV18 with TRBJ2-7; TRBD2 might be the D (6 bases). V was cut by 3 bases and J by 3 bases, with 9 bases left in between. The CDR3 spans 13 residues. Germline-derived CDR1 and CDR2 are KGHSH and LQKENI.

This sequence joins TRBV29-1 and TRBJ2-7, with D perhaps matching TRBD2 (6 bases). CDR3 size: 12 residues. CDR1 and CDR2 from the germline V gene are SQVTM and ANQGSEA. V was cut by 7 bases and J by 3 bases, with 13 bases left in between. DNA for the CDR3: TGCAGCGCCGGGGGACCATTCTACGAGCAGTACTTC. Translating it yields CSAGGPFYEQYF.

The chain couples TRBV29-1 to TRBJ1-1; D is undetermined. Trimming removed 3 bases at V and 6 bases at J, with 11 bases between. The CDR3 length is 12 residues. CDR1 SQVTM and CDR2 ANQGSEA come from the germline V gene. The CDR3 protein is CSVDPDGSEAFF. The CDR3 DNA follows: TGCAGCGTTGACCCTGACGGGTCTGAAGCTTTCTTT.

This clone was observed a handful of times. The CDR3 DNA follows: TGTGCCAGCTCTCTACAGGGGGCCAACTACGAGCAGTACTTC. Residues: CASSLQGANYEQYF. The chain links TRBV18 to TRBJ2-7; 9 nucleotides match TRBD1. The CDR3 spans 14 residues. Germline V lookup: CDR1 KGHSH, CDR2 LQKENI. V lost 6 bases and J lost 3; bases outside the gene matches: 6.

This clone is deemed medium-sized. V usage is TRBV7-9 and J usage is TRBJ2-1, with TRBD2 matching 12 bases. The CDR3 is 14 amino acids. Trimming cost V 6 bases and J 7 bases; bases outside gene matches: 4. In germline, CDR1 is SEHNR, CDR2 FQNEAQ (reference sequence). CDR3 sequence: CASSSGTSGNEQFF. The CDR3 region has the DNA TGTGCCAGCAGTTCCGGGACTAGCGGGAATGAGCAGTTCTTC.

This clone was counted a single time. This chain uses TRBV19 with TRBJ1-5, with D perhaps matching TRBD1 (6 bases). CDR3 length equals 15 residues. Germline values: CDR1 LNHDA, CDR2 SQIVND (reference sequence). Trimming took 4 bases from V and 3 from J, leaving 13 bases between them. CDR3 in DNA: TGTGCCAGTAGTACGCCTTACAGGGACAATCAGCCCCAGCATTTT. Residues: CASSTPYRDNQPQHF.

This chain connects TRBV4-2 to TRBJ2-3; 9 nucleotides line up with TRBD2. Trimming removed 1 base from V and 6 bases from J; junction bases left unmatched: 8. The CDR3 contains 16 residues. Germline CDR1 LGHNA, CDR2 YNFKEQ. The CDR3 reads CASSQARAGGSDTQYF. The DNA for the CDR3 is TGTGCCAGCAGCCAAGCGCGAGCGGGAGGCTCGGATACGCAGTATTTT.

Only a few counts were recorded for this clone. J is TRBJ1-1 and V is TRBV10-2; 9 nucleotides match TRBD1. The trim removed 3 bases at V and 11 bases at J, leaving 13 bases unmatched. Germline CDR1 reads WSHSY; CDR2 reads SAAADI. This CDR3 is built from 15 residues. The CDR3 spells CASSDLGQGNRRAFF. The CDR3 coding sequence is TGCGCCAGCAGTGATTTGGGACAGGGCAACCGGAGGGCTTTCTTT.

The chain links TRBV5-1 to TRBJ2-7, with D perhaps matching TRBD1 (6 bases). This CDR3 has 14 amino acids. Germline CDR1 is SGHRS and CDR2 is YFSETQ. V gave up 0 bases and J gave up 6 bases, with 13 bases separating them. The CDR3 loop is CASSLAWTVSEQYF. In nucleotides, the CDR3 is TGCGCCAGCAGCTTGGCATGGACAGTTTCCGAGCAGTACTTC.

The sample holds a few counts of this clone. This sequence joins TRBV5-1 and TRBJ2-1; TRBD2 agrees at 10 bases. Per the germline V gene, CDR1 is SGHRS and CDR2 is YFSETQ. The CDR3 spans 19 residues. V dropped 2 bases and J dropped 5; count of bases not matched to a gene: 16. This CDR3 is CASSFPTSYTGTSDNEQFF. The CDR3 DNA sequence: TGCGCCAGCAGCTTCCCAACCTCATATACCGGGACTAGCGACAATGAGCAGTTCTTC.

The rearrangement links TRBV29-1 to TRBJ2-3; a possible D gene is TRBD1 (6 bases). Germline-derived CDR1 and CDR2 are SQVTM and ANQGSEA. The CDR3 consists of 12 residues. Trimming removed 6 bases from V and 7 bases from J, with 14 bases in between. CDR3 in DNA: TGCAGCGTCATAACAGGGATTAATACGCAGTATTTT. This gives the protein CSVITGINTQYF.

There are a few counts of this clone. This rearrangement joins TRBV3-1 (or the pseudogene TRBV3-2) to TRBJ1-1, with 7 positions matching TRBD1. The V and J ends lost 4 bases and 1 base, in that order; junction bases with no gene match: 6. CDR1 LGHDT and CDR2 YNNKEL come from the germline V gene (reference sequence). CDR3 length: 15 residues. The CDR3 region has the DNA TGTGCCAGCAGCCTGGGACAGCGGGCGAACACTGAAGCTTTCTTT. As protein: CASSLGQRANTEAFF.

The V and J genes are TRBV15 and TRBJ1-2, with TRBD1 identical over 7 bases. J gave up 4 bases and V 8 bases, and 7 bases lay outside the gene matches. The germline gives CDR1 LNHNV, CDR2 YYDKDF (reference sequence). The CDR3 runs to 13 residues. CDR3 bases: TGTGCCACCGGGCAGGGGGGATTCTATGGCTACACCTTC. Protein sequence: CATGQGGFYGYTF.

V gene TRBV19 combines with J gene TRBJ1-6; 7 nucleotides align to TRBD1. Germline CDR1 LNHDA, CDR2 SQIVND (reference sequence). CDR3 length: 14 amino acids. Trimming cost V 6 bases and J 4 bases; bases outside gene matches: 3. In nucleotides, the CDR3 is TGTGCCAGTAGCATGGGACAGTATAATTCACCCCTCCACTTT. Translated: CASSMGQYNSPLHF.

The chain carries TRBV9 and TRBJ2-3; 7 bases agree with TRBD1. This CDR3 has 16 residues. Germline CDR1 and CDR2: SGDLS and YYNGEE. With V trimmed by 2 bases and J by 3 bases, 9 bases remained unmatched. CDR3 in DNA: TGTGCCAGCAGCGTGCGAACAGGGGTGAGAACAGATACGCAGTATTTT. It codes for CASSVRTGVRTDTQYF.

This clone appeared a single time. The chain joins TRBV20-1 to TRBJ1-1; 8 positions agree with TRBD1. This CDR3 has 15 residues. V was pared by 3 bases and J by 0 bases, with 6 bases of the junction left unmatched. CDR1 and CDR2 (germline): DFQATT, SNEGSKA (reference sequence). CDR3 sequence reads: CSASTGGILNTEAFF. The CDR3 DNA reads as TGCAGTGCTAGTACAGGGGGGATTTTGAACACTGAAGCTTTCTTT.

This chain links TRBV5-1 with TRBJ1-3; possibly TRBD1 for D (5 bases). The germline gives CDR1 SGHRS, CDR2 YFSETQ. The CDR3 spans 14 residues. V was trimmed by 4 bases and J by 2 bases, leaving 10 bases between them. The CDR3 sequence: CASSDGGTGNTIYF. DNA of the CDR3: TGCGCCAGCAGCGACGGGGGTACTGGAAACACCATATATTTT. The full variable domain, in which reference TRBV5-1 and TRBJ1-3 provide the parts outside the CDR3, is KAGVTQTPRYLIKTRGQQVTLSCSPISGHRSVSWYQQTPGQGLQFLFEYFSETQRNKGNFPGRFSGRQFSNSRSEMNVSTLELGDSALYLCASSDGGTGNTIYFGEGSWLTVV.